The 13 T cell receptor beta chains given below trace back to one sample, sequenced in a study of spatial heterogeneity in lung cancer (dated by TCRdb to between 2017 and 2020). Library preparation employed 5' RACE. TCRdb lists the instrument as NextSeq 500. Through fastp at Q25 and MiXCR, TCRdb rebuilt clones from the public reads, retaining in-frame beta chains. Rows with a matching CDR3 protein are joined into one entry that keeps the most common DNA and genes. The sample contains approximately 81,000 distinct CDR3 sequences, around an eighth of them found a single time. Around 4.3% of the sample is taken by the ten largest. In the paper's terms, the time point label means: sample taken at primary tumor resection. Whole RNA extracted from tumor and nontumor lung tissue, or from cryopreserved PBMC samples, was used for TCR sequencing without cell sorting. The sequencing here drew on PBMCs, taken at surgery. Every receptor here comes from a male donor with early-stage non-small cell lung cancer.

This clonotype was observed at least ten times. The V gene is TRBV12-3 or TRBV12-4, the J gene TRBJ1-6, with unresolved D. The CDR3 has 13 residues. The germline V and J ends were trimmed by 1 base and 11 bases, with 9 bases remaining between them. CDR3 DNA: TGTGCCAGCAGTTTAGGACCGAGACCACCCCTCCACTTT. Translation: CASSLGPRPPLHF.

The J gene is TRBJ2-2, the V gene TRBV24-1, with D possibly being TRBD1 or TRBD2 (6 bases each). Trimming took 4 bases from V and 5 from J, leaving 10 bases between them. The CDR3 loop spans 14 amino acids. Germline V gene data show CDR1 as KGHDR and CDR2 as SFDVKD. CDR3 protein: CATSDTGTTGELFF. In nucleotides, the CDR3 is TGTGCCACCAGTGACACAGGGACTACCGGGGAGCTGTTTTTT.

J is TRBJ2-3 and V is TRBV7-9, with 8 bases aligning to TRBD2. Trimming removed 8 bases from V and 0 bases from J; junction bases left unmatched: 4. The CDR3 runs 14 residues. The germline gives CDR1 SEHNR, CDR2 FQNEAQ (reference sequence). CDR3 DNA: TGTGCCAGCCCCGCGGGGGGTAGCACAGATACGCAGTATTTT. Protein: CASPAGGSTDTQYF.

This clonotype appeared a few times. The CDR3 DNA reads as TGCAGCGTTTCGGGACCCCTCAATCAGCCCCAGCATTTT. Protein sequence: CSVSGPLNQPQHF. The chain has TRBV29-1 and TRBJ1-5; D is possibly TRBD1 (5 bases). The V end lost 5 bases, the J end lost 3 bases, and 11 bases lay between the germline ends. The CDR3 length is 13 residues. CDR1 is SQVTM and CDR2 is ANQGSEA in the germline V gene.

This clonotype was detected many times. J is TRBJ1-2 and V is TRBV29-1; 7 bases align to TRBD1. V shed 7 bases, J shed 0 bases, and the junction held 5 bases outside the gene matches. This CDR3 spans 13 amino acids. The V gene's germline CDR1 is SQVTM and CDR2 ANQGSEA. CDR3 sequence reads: CSAMDRSNYGYTF. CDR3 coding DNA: TGCAGCGCCATGGACAGGTCTAACTATGGCTACACCTTC.

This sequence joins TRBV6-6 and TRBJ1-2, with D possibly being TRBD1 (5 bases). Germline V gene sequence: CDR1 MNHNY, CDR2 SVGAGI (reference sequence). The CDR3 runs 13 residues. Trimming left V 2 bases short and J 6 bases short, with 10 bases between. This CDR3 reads CASSYGTPNGYTF. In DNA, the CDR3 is TGTGCCAGCAGTTACGGGACCCCGAATGGCTACACCTTC.

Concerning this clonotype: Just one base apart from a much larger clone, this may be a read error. The CDR3 reads CGSSLADSAYGYTF. DNA for the CDR3: TGTGGCAGCAGCTTAGCGGATAGTGCCTATGGCTACACCTTC. This rearrangement joins TRBV7-9 to TRBJ1-2; no firm D call. The germline V gene encodes CDR1 SEHNR and CDR2 FQNEAQ (reference sequence). The CDR3 has 14 residues. The whole variable domain, filled in from reference TRBV7-9 and TRBJ1-2, reads DTGVSQNPRHKITKRGQNVTFRCDPISEHNRLYWYRQTLGQGPEFLTYFQNEAQLEKSRLLSDRFSAERPKGSFSTLEIQRTEQGDSAMYLCGSSLADSAYGYTFGSGTRLTVV.

The CDR3 spells CASSPGGLTEAFF. CDR3 nucleotide sequence: TGTGCCAGCAGCCCCGGGGGGTTGACTGAAGCTTTCTTT. V and J are TRBV7-7 and TRBJ1-1; TRBD1 is a possible D gene (5 bases). V was shortened by 5 bases and J by 5 bases, with 12 bases between the two germline ends. Germline loops: CDR1 SSHAT, CDR2 FNYEAQ (reference sequence). The CDR3 is made up of 13 amino acids.

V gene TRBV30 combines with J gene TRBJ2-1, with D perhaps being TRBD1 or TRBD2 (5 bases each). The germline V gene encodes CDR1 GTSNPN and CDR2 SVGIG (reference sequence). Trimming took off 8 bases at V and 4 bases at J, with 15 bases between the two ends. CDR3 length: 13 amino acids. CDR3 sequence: CAGTGTEYNEQFF. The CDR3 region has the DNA TGTGCCGGAACCGGGACCGAGTACAATGAGCAGTTCTTC.

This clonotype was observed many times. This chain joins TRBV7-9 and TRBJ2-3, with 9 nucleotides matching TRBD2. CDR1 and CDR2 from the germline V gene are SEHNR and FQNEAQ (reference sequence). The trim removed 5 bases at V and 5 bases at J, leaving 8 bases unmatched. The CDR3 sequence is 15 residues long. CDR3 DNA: TGTGCCAGCAGCCGACTAGCGGCGGGAGGAGATACGCAGTATTTT. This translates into CASSRLAAGGDTQYF.

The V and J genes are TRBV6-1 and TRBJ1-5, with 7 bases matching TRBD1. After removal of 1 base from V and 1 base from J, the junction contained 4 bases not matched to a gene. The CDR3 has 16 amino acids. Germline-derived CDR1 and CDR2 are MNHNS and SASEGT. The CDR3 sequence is CASSEVGGLSNQPQHF. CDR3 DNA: TGTGCCAGCAGTGAAGTAGGGGGCTTAAGCAATCAGCCCCAGCATTTT.

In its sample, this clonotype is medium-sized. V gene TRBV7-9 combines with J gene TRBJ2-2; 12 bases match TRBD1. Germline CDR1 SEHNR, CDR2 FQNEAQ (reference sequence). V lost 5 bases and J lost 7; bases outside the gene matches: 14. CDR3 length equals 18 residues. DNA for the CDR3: TGTGCCAGCAGCCGGCCGGGACAGGGGGCCGGGGACGGCGGGGAGCTGTTTTTT. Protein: CASSRPGQGAGDGGELFF.

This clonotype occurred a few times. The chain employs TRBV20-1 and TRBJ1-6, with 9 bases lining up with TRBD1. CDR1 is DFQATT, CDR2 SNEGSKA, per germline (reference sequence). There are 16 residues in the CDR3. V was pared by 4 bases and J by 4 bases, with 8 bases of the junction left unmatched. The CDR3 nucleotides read TGCAGTGCTACGAGTGGACAGGGGTCTTATAATTCACCCCTCCACTTT. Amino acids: CSATSGQGSYNSPLHF.